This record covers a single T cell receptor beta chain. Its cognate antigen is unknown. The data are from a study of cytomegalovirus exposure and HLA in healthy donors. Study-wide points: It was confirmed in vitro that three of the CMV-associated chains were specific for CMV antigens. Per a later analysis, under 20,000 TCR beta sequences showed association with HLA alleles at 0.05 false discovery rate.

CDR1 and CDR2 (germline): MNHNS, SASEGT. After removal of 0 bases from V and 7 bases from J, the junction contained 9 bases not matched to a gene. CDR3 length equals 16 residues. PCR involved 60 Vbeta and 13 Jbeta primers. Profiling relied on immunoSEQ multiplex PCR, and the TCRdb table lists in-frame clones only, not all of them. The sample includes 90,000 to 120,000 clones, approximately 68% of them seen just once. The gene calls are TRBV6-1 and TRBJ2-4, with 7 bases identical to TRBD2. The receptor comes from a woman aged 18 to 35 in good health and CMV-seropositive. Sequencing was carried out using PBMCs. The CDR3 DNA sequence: TGTGCCAGCAGTGAAGCTCTGACGAGGCGGGAGAACATTCAGTACTTC. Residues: CASSEALTRRENIQYF.